This T cell receptor (beta chain) was found in a study of T cell repertoires in cytomegalovirus infection. Study-wide context: Both a matching HLA type and CMV infection were indicated by public TCR beta signatures.

This clonotype was counted a few times. Antigen specificity is unknown. Germline trimming cut 0 bases from V and 4 bases from J; bases unmatched to any gene: 6. The CDR3 contains 15 residues. The V gene's germline CDR1 is MNHNS and CDR2 SASEGT. TCRdb redid the calling of the reads with MiXCR, one entry per CDR3 protein. The profile covers some 920,000 distinct CDR3 sequences, with about a third appearing a single time and roughly 12% taken by the ten largest. Study-level findings and limits: What dominated the ex vivo response were HLA-C-restricted CMV-specific TCR beta clonotypes. Carriage of CMV together with the relevant HLA was identifiable through cumulative public TCR beta family frequency.

This chain uses TRBV6-1 with TRBJ2-7, with 7 bases lining up with TRBD2. This receptor was obtained from a human donor in good health (CMV status not recorded). Some clones in this sample may be carry-over from other donors' samples. Material: cultured CD8+ T cells from PBMCs, obtained from culture after CMV antigen stimulation. CDR3 region: CASSEAEASGYEQYV. In nucleotides, the CDR3 is TGTGCCAGCAGTGAAGCAGAGGCTAGCGGATACGAGCAGTACGTC.